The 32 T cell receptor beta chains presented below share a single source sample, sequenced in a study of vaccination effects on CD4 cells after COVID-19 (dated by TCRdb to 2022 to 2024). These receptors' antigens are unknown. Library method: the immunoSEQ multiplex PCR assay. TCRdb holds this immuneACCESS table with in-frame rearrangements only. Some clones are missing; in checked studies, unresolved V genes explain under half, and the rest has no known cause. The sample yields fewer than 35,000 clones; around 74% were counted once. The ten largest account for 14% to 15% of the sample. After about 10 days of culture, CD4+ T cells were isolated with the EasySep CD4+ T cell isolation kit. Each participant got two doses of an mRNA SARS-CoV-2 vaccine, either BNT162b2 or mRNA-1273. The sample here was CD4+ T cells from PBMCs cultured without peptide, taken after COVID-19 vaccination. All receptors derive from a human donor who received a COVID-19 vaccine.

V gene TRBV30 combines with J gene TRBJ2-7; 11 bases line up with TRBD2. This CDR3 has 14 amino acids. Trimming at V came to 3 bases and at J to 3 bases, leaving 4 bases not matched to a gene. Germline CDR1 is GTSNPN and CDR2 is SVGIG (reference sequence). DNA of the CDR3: TGTGCCTGGAGACCACTAGCGGGAGACTACGAGCAGTACTTC. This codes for CAWRPLAGDYEQYF.

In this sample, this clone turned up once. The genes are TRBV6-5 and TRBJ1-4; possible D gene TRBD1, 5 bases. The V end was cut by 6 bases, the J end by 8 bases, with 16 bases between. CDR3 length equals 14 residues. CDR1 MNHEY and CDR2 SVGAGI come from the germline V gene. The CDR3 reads CASRGPTREEKLFF. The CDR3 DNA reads TGTGCCAGCAGGGGACCGACCAGGGAGGAAAAACTGTTTTTT.

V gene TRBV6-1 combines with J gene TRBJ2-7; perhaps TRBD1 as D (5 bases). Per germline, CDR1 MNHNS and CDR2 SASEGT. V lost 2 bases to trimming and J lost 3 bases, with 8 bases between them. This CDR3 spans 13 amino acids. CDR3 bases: TGTGCCAGCAGTGAACAGGGTCTCTACGAGCAGTACTTC. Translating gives CASSEQGLYEQYF.

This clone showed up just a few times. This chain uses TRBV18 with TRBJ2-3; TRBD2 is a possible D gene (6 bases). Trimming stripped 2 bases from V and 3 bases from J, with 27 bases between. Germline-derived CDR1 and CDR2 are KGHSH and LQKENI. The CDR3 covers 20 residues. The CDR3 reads CASSPSLGEEGRVGTDTQYF. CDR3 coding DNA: TGTGCCAGCTCACCAAGCCTAGGGGAGGAGGGTAGGGTGGGGACAGATACGCAGTATTTT.

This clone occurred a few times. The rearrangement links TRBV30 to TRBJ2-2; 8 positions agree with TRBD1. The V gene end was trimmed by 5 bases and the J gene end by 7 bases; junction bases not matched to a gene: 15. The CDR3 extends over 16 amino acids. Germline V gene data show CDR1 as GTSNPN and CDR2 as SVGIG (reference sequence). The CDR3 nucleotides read TGTGCCTGGGGTCAGGGGGCGGCCATTCTGGTCGGGGAGCTGTTTTTT. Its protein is CAWGQGAAILVGELFF.

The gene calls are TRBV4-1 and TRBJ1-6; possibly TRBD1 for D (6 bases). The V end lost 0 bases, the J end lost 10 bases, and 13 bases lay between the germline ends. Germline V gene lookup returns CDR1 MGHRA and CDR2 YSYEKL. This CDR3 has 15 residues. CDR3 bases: TGCGCCAGCAGCCAAGAAGGGACATTGATGTCACCCCTCCACTTT. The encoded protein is CASSQEGTLMSPLHF.

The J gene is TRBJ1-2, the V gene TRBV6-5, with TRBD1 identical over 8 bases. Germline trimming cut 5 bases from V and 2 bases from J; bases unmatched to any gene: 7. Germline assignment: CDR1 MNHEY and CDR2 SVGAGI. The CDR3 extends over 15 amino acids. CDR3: CASSPLRGPNYGYTF. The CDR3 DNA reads TGTGCCAGCAGTCCTCTCAGGGGGCCAAACTATGGCTACACCTTC.

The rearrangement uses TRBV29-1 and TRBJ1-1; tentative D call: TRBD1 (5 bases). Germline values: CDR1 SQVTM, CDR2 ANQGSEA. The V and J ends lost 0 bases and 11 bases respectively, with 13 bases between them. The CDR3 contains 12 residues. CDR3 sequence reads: CSVEDEGLRAFF. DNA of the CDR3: TGCAGCGTTGAAGATGAGGGGTTGCGTGCTTTCTTT.

CDR3 coding DNA: TGTGCCAGCAGCCAAGAATACCGGTCCCAAGAGACCCAGTACTTC. Translation gives CASSQEYRSQETQYF. The chain uses TRBV4-2 and TRBJ2-5; D is unresolved. Trimming pared 0 bases from V and 1 base from J, leaving 9 bases between. CDR1 is LGHNA, CDR2 YNFKEQ, per germline. The CDR3 consists of 15 residues.

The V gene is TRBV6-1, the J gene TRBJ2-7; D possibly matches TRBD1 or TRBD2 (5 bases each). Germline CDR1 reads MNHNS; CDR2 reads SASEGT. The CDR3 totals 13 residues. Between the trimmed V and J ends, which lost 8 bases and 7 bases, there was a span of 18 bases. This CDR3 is CASVGTQVWEQYF. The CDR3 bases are TGTGCCAGCGTAGGGACCCAAGTGTGGGAGCAGTACTTC.

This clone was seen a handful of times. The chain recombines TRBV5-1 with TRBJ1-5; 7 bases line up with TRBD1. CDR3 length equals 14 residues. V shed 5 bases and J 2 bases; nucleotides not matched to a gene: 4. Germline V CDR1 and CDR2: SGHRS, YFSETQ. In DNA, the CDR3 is TGCGCCAGCAGGGAGGGGGCCGGCAATCAGCCCCAGCATTTT. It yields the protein CASREGAGNQPQHF. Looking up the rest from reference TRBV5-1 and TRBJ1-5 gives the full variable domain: KAGVTQTPRYLIKTRGQQVTLSCSPISGHRSVSWYQQTPGQGLQFLFEYFSETQRNKGNFPGRFSGRQFSNSRSEMNVSTLELGDSALYLCASREGAGNQPQHFGDGTRLSIL.

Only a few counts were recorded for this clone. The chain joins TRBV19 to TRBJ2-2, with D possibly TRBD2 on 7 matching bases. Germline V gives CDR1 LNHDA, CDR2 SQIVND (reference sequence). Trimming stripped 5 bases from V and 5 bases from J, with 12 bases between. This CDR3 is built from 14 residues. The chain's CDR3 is CASSWRGRTGELFF. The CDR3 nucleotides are TGTGCCAGTAGTTGGCGGGGGCGGACCGGGGAGCTGTTTTTT.

The chain's CDR3 is CSAKDNEQFF. CDR3 nucleotide sequence: TGCAGTGCTAAAGACAATGAGCAGTTCTTC. The chain links TRBV20-1 to TRBJ2-1, with no clear D. CDR3 length: 10 amino acids. From germline, CDR1 is DFQATT and CDR2 SNEGSKA (reference sequence). Trimming left V 4 bases short and J 5 bases short, with 3 bases between.

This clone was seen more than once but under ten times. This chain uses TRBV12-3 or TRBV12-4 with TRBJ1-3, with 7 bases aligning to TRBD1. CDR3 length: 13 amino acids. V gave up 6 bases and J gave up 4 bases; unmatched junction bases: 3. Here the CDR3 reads CASRAGQGNTIYF. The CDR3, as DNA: TGTGCCAGCAGGGCGGGACAGGGAAACACCATATATTTT.

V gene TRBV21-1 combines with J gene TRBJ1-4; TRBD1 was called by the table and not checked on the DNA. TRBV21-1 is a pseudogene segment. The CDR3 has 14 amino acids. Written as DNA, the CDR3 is TGTGCCAGCAGCAAAAGGACAGGGAATGAAAAACTGTTTTTT. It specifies CASSKRTGNEKLFF.

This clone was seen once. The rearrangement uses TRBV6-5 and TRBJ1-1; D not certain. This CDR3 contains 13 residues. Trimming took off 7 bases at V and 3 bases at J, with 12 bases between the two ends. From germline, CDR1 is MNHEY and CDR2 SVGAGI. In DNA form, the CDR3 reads TGTGCCAGCAATCGGGAGATGGACACTGAAGCTTTCTTT. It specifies CASNREMDTEAFF.

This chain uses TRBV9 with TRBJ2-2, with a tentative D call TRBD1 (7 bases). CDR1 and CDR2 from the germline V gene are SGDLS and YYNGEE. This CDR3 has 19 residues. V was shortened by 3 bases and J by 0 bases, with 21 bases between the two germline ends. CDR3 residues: CASSGLQGGVIANTGELFF. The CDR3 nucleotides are TGTGCCAGCAGCGGCCTCCAGGGGGGTGTAATTGCGAACACCGGGGAGCTGTTTTTT.

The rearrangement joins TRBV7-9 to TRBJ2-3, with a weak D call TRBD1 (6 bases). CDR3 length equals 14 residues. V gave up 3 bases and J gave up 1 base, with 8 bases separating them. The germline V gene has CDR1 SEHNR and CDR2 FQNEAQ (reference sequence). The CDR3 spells CASSFRQGTDTQYF. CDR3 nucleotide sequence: TGTGCCAGCAGCTTCCGACAGGGCACAGATACGCAGTATTTT.

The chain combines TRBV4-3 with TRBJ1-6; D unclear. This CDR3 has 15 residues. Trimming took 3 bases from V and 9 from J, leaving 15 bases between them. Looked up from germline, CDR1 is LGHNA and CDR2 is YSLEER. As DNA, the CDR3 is TGCGCCAGCAGCCAGGACTTTTTACCGGGTTCACCCCTCCACTTT. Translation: CASSQDFLPGSPLHF.

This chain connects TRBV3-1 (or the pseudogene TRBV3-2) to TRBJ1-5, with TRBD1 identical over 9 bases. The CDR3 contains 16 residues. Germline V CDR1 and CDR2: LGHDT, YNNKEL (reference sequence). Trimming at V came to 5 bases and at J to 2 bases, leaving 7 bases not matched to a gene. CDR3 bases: TGTGCCAGCAGCATGTCCCGGGACAGGGGCAATCAGCCCCAGCATTTT. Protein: CASSMSRDRGNQPQHF.

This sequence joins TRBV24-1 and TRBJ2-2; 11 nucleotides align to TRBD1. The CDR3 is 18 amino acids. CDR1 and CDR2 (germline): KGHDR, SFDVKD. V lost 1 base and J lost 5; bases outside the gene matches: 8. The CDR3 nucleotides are TGTGCCACCAGTGATTTCGGACAGGGGGCTCGGAATACCGGGGAGCTGTTTTTT. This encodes CATSDFGQGARNTGELFF.

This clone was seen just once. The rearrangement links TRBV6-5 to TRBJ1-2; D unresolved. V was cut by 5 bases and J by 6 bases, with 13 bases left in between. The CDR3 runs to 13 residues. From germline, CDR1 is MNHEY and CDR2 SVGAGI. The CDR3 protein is CASSPQRAHGYTF. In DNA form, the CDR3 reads TGTGCCAGCAGTCCTCAGAGGGCACATGGCTACACCTTC.

As DNA, the CDR3 is TGTGCCTGGAGTGGCTACAGGGGAGAGGTCCTGAACACTGAAGCTTTCTTT. It specifies CAWSGYRGEVLNTEAFF. The genes are TRBV30 and TRBJ1-1, with 7 bases aligning to TRBD1. V was pared by 1 base and J by 0 bases, with 11 bases of the junction left unmatched. CDR1 and CDR2 from the germline V gene are GTSNPN and SVGIG (reference sequence). This CDR3 has 17 residues.

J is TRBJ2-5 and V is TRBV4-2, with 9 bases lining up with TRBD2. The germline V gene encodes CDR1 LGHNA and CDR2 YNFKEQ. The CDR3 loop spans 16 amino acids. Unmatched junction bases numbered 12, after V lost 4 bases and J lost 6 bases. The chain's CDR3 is CASSRFLRGGAKTQYF. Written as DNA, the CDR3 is TGTGCCAGCAGCCGATTCTTGCGGGGGGGCGCGAAGACCCAGTACTTC.

In DNA, the CDR3 is TGTGCCAGCGGACCCGCCTATAGCAATCAGCCCCAGCATTTT. It specifies CASGPAYSNQPQHF. The chain has TRBV6-6 and TRBJ1-5; D unresolved. Trimming removed 8 bases from V and 0 bases from J, with 11 bases in between. This CDR3 comprises 14 residues. Germline CDR1 reads MNHNY; CDR2 reads SVGAGI (reference sequence).

The chain's CDR3 is CASRGSGSYEQYF. CDR3 DNA sequence: TGTGCCAGCAGGGGTAGCGGGAGCTACGAGCAGTACTTC. The chain carries TRBV3-1 (or the pseudogene TRBV3-2) and TRBJ2-7, with TRBD2 matching 9 bases. CDR1 is LGHDT, CDR2 YNNKEL, per germline (reference sequence). The V gene end was trimmed by 6 bases and the J gene end by 3 bases; junction bases not matched to a gene: 3. The length of the CDR3 is 13 residues.

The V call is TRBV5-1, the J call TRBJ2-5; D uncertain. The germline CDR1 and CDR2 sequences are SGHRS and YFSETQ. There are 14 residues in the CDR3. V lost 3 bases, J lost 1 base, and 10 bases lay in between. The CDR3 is CASSSIHGQETQYF. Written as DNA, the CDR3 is TGCGCCAGCAGCTCCATCCACGGCCAAGAGACCCAGTACTTC.

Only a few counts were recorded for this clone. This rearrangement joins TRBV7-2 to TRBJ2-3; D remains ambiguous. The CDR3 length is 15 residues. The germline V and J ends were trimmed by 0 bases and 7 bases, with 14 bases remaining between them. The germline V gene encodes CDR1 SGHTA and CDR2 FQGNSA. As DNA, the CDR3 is TGTGCCAGCAGCTTAGCGGGCAGGAGCGATAATACGCAGTATTTT. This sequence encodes CASSLAGRSDNTQYF.

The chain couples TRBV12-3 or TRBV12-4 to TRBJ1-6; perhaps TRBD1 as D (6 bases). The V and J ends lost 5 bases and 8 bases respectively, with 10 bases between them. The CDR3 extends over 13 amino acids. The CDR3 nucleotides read TGTGCCAGCAGTCCACAGGGCCATTCACCCCTCCACTTT. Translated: CASSPQGHSPLHF.

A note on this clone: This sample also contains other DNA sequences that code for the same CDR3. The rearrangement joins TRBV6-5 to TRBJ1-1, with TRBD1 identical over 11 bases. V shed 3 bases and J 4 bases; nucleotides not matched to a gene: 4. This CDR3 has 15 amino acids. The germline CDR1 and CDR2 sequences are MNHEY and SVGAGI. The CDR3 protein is CASSYSGTGGTEAFF. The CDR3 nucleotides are TGTGCCAGCAGTTATTCCGGGACAGGGGGCACTGAAGCTTTCTTT.

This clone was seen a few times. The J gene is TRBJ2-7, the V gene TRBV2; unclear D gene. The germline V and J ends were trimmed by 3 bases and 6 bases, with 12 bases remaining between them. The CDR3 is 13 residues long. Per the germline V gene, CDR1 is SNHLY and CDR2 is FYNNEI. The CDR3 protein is CASSELELFEQYF. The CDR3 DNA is TGTGCCAGCAGTGAGTTGGAGCTCTTCGAGCAGTACTTC. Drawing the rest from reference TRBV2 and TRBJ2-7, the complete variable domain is EPEVTQTPSHQVTQMGQEVILRCVPISNHLYFYWYRQILGQKVEFLVSFYNNEISEKSEIFDDQFSVERPDGSNFTLKIRSTKLEDSAMYFCASSELELFEQYFGPGTRLTVT.

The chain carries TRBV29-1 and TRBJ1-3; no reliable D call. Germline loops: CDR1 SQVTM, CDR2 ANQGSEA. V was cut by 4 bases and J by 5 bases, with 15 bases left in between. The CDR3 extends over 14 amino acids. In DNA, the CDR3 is TGCAGCGTTGTATGGGCGCAGTCCCGAAACACCATATATTTT. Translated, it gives CSVVWAQSRNTIYF.